What follows are 15 T cell receptor beta chains derived from one specimen sequenced in a study of beta chain features in type 1 diabetes. Sequencing targeted expressed TCRB transcripts, as all isolated RNA had been reverse transcribed. Data came from immunoSEQ multiplex PCR; TCRdb stores just in-frame clones and leaves some out. The sample lists roughly 370,000 clones, around 14% seen once, with approximately 0.035% in the top ten. Sequencing was done on a sample of naive CD4+ T cells from blood. These receptors were collected from a man younger than 40 in good health.

The chain combines TRBV28 with TRBJ2-5; 8 nucleotides match TRBD2. Per germline, CDR1 MDHEN and CDR2 SYDVKM. The CDR3 runs to 15 residues. J was trimmed by 5 bases and V by 4 bases; bases with no gene match: 9. The CDR3 DNA follows: TGTGCCAGCAGTTCCCCAGGACTAGCTAGGGAGACCCAGTACTTC. This gives the protein CASSSPGLARETQYF.

This chain links TRBV27 with TRBJ1-1, with TRBD1 matching 9 bases. Germline lookup yields CDR1 MNHEY and CDR2 SMNVEV (reference sequence). Trimming took 5 bases from V and 1 from J; bases not matched to a gene: 5. This CDR3 comprises 15 residues. The CDR3 DNA is TGTGCCAGCAGTAGAAGACAGGGGGAGAACACTGAAGCTTTCTTT. It yields the protein CASSRRQGENTEAFF.

The chain joins TRBV18 to TRBJ2-5; TRBD1 matches at 7 bases. The CDR3 has 14 amino acids. CDR1 KGHSH and CDR2 LQKENI come from the germline V gene. V was pared by 3 bases and J by 2 bases, with 3 bases of the junction left unmatched. The CDR3 region is CASSPGQIQETQYF. For the CDR3, the DNA is TGTGCCAGCTCACCGGGACAGATACAAGAGACCCAGTACTTC.

A few counts support this clone. This sequence joins TRBV5-1 and TRBJ2-7, with D maybe TRBD1 (6 bases). Germline V gene sequence: CDR1 SGHRS, CDR2 YFSETQ. V lost 0 bases to trimming and J lost 6 bases, with 10 bases between them. This CDR3 region has 13 residues. The DNA of the CDR3 is TGCGCCAGCAGCTTGGACAGGGTGAGCGAGCAGTACTTC. It codes for CASSLDRVSEQYF.

The table lists this clone with a few counts. J is TRBJ2-2 and V is TRBV25-1; D remains unclear. The CDR3 contains 13 residues. The germline V gene has CDR1 MGHDK and CDR2 SYGVNS. V shed 4 bases and J shed 9 bases, with 12 bases lying between them. The CDR3 spells CASSASEEWELFF. The CDR3 coding sequence is TGTGCCAGCAGTGCCTCCGAAGAATGGGAGCTGTTTTTT.

The genes are TRBV29-1 and TRBJ2-2; D is perhaps TRBD1 (6 bases). CDR1 and CDR2 from the germline V gene are SQVTM and ANQGSEA. The CDR3 consists of 13 residues. The V and J ends lost 3 bases and 7 bases respectively, with 12 bases between them. The DNA of the CDR3 is TGCAGCGTTGACGTGACAGGAAACGGGGAGCTGTTTTTT. Its protein product is CSVDVTGNGELFF.

This clone was detected a few times. The V call is TRBV4-2, the J call TRBJ2-5, with 7 bases fitting TRBD1. V lost 5 bases, J lost 4 bases, and 7 bases stayed unmatched. This CDR3 spans 14 amino acids. The germline gives CDR1 LGHNA, CDR2 YNFKEQ. The CDR3 spells CASSSRQGRETQYF. CDR3 DNA sequence: TGTGCCAGCAGCTCGCGACAGGGCCGAGAGACCCAGTACTTC.

The chain links TRBV9 to TRBJ2-1; the match to TRBD2 covers 9 bases. Germline CDR1 reads SGDLS; CDR2 reads YYNGEE. The CDR3 length is 15 residues. J was trimmed by 5 bases and V by 3 bases; bases with no gene match: 6. The CDR3 region is CASSAMTSGNNEQFF. The CDR3 region has the DNA TGTGCCAGCAGCGCCATGACTAGCGGAAACAATGAGCAGTTCTTC.

DNA of the CDR3: TGTGCCAGCAAAACAGCGAGCTCCTACGAGCAGTACGTC. Its protein product is CASKTASSYEQYV. This chain uses TRBV2 with TRBJ2-7, with D unclear. CDR3 length: 13 residues. Germline V gene sequence: CDR1 SNHLY, CDR2 FYNNEI. Trimming pared 7 bases from V and 0 bases from J, leaving 10 bases between.

The chain has TRBV30 and TRBJ2-1; 7 nucleotides match TRBD2. V dropped 3 bases and J dropped 9; count of bases not matched to a gene: 20. The CDR3 runs 17 residues. CDR1 is GTSNPN, CDR2 SVGIG, per germline (reference sequence). CDR3 residues: CAWRARESGAGNAEQFF. In DNA, the CDR3 is TGTGCCTGGAGAGCGCGGGAGAGTGGAGCCGGGAATGCTGAGCAGTTCTTC.

V is TRBV5-4 and J is TRBJ2-1; 11 bases line up with TRBD2. This CDR3 contains 13 residues. CDR1 is SGHNT, CDR2 YYREEE, per germline (reference sequence). J was trimmed by 13 bases and V by 2 bases; bases with no gene match: 5. The CDR3 region is CASSLLAGDGQFF. In DNA, the CDR3 is TGTGCCAGCAGCTTACTAGCGGGAGACGGACAGTTCTTC.

This clone occurred a few times. This chain connects TRBV7-9 to TRBJ2-5; 8 nucleotides line up with TRBD1. In germline, CDR1 is SEHNR, CDR2 FQNEAQ (reference sequence). The CDR3 has 17 amino acids. J gave up 2 bases and V 5 bases, and 13 bases lay outside the gene matches. The CDR3 DNA reads as TGTGCCAGCAGCCCCAGGACAGGGCGCACCATACAAGAGACCCAGTACTTC. Translating gives CASSPRTGRTIQETQYF. Using reference TRBV7-9 and TRBJ2-5 for the parts outside the CDR3, the full variable domain is DTGVSQNPRHKITKRGQNVTFRCDPISEHNRLYWYRQTLGQGPEFLTYFQNEAQLEKSRLLSDRFSAERPKGSFSTLEIQRTEQGDSAMYLCASSPRTGRTIQETQYFGPGTRLLVL.

In this sample, this clone turned up a few times. This chain links TRBV4-2 with TRBJ2-5, with 11 positions matching TRBD2. The ends lost 3 bases at V and 2 bases at J; junction bases unmatched: 11. Germline V CDR1 and CDR2: LGHNA, YNFKEQ. The CDR3 length is 18 residues. CDR3 bases: TGTGCCAGCAGCCAGGAAGGTCCGACTAGCGGGACACAAGAGACCCAGTACTTC. Translated: CASSQEGPTSGTQETQYF.

The chain links TRBV9 to TRBJ2-3; 7 nucleotides match TRBD1. With 2 bases clipped from V and 10 bases from J, the junction kept 19 bases outside the gene matches. The CDR3 totals 17 residues. Looked up from germline, CDR1 is SGDLS and CDR2 is YYNGEE. CDR3 sequence (DNA): TGTGCCAGCAGCGTTGGAGTGTGGAAAGGGGGCACAATGGCGCAGTATTTT. The encoded protein is CASSVGVWKGGTMAQYF.

This clone was seen more than once but under ten times. The genes are TRBV30 and TRBJ2-1, with 12 bases aligning to TRBD2. V was pared by 0 bases and J by 9 bases, with 6 bases of the junction left unmatched. Germline values: CDR1 GTSNPN, CDR2 SVGIG (reference sequence). The CDR3 has 15 residues. Written as DNA, the CDR3 is TGTGCCTGGAGTGTACGACTAGCGGGAGTTATTGAGCAGTTCTTC. Translated, it gives CAWSVRLAGVIEQFF.